This paragraph covers one T cell receptor beta chain sequence. The data derive from a study of T cells in Graves' hyperthyroidism and ophthalmopathy. What was amplified from RNA transcripts were TCR beta CDR3 regions. HTBI primers were employed in a first-round RT-PCR of the TCR CDR3. TCRdb reanalysed the multiplex PCR reads using MiXCR and keeps one entry per CDR3 protein. The sample carries roughly 740,000 distinct CDR3 sequences, around 17% recorded once. Stable Graves' hyperthyroidism meant no ophthalmopathy progression within 18 months. The authors obtained PBMCs from more than 8 ml of fresh peripheral blood. The J segment lost 9 bases and the V segment lost 3 bases, leaving 4 bases of the junction unmatched. The CDR3 covers 13 residues. Germline CDR1 ENHRY, CDR2 SYGVKD.

The receptor comes from a man aged 18 to 30 with Graves' hyperthyroidism. Sequencing was performed on blood. The chain employs TRBV10-3 and TRBJ2-1; 8 bases are a match to TRBD1. The CDR3 reads CAISDIDRGEQFF. CDR3 DNA sequence: TGTGCCATCAGTGACATCGACAGGGGTGAGCAGTTCTTC.